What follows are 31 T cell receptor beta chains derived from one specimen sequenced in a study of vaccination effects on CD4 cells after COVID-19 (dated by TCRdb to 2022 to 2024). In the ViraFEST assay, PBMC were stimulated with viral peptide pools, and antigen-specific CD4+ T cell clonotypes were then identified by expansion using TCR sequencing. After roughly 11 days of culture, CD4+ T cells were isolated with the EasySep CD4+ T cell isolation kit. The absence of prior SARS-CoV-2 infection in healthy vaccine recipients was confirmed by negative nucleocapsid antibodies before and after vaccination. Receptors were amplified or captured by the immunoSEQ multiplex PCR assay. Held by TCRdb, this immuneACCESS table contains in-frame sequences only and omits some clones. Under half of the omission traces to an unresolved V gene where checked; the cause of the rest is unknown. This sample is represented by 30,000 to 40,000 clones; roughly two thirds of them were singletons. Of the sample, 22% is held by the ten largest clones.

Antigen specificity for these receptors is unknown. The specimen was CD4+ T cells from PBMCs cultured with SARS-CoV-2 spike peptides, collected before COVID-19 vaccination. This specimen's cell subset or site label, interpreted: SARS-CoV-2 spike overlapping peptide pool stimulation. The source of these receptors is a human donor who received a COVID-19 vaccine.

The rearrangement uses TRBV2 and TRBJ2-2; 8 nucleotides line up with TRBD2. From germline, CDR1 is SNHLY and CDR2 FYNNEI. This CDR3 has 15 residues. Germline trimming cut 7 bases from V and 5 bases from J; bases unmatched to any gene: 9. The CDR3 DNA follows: TGTGCCAGCACCCCGGGACTAGGTCGGACCGGGGAGCTGTTTTTT. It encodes CASTPGLGRTGELFF. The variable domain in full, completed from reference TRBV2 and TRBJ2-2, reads EPEVTQTPSHQVTQMGQEVILRCVPISNHLYFYWYRQILGQKVEFLVSFYNNEISEKSEIFDDQFSVERPDGSNFTLKIRSTKLEDSAMYFCASTPGLGRTGELFFGEGSRLTVL.

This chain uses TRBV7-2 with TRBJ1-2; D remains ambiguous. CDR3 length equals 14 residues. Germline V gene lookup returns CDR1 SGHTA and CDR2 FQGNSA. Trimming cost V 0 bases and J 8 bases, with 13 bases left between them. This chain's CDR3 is CASSLAAGSSGYTF. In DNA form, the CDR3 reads TGTGCCAGCAGCTTAGCGGCGGGGTCCAGCGGCTACACCTTC.

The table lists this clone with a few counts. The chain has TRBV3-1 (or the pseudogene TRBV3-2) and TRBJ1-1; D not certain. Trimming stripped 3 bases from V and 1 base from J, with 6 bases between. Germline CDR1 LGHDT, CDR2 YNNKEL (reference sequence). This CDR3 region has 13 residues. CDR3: CASSHGTNTEAFF. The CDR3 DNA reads TGTGCCAGCAGCCATGGCACGAACACTGAAGCTTTCTTT.

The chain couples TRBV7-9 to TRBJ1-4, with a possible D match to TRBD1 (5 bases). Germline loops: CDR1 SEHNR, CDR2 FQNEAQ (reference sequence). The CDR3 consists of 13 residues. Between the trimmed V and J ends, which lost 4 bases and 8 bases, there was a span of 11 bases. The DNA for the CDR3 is TGTGCCAGCAGCTCGGGGCAGGGAGAAAAACTGTTTTTT. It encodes CASSSGQGEKLFF.

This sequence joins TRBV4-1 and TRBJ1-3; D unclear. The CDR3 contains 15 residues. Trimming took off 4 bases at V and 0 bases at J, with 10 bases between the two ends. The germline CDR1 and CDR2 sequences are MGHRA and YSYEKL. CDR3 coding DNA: TGCGCCAGCAGCCCCTCAGGACTCTCTGGAAACACCATATATTTT. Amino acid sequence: CASSPSGLSGNTIYF.

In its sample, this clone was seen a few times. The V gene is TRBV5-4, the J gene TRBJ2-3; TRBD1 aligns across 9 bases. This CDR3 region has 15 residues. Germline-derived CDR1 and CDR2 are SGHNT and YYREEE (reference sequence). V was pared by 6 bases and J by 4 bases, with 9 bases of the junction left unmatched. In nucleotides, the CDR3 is TGTGCCAGCAAGGCTGGACAGGGGACCCCAGATACGCAGTATTTT. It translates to CASKAGQGTPDTQYF.

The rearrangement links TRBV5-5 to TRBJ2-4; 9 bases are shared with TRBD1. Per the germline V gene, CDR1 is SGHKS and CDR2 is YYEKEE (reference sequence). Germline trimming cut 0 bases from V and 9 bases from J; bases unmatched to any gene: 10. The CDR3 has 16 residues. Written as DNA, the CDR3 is TGTGCCAGCAGCTTGGCTTTTGCGGGACAGGGTTCCATTCAGTACTTC. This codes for CASSLAFAGQGSIQYF.

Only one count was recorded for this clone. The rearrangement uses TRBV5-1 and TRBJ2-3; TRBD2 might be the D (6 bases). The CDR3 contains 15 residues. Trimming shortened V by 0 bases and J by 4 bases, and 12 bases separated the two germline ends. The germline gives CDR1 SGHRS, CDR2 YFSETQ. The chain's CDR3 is CASSLAGADADTQYF. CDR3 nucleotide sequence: TGCGCCAGCAGCTTGGCGGGAGCGGACGCAGATACGCAGTATTTT.

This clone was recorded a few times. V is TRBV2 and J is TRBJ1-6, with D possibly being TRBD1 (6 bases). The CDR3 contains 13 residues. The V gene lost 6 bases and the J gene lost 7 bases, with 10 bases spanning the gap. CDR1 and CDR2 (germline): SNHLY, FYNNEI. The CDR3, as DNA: TGTGCCAGCAGGACAGGCGAAAATTCACCCCTCCACTTT. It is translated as CASRTGENSPLHF.

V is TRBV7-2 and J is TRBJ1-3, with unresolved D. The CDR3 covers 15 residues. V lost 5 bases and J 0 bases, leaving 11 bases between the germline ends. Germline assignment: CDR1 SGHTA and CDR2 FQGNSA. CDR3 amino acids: CASSPFGSSGNTIYF. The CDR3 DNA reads TGTGCCAGCAGCCCCTTCGGGAGCTCTGGAAACACCATATATTTT.

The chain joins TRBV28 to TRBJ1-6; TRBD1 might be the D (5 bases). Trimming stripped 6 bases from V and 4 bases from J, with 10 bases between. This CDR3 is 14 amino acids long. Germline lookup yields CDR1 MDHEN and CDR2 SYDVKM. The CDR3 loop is CASSRTPYNSPLHF. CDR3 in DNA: TGTGCCAGCAGCCGGACACCTTATAATTCACCCCTCCACTTT.

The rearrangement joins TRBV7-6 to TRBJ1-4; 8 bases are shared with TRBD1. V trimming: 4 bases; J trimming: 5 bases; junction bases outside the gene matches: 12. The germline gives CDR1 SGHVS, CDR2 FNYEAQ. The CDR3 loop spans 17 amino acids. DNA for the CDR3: TGTGCCAGCAGCTCTAGGTCACGGGGACAGGAGAATGAAAAACTGTTTTTT. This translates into CASSSRSRGQENEKLFF.

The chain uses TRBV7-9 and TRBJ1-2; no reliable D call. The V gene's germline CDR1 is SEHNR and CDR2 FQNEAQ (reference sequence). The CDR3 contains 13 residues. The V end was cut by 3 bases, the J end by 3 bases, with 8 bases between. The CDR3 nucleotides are TGTGCCAGCAGCTTCCCCGGAGACTATGGCTACACCTTC. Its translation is CASSFPGDYGYTF.

The DNA for the CDR3 is TGTGCCAGCAGCCCCTCCGGGCACTACGAGCAGTACTTC. Its protein product is CASSPSGHYEQYF. The V gene is TRBV9, the J gene TRBJ2-7, with unresolved D. Germline CDR1 and CDR2: SGDLS and YYNGEE. The length of the CDR3 is 13 residues. Between the trimmed V and J ends, which lost 4 bases and 3 bases, there was a span of 11 bases. Complete variable domain (other parts from reference TRBV9 and TRBJ2-7): DSGVTQTPKHLITATGQRVTLRCSPRSGDLSVYWYQQSLDQGLQFLIQYYNGEERAKGNILERFSAQQFPDLHSELNLSSLELGDSALYFCASSPSGHYEQYFGPGTRLTVT.

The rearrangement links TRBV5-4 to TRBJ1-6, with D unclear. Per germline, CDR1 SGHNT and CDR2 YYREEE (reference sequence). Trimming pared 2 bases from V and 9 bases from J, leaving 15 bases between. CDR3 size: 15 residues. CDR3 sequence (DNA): TGTGCCAGCAGCTTTTTTATGGACGGTAGTTCACCCCTCCACTTT. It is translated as CASSFFMDGSSPLHF.

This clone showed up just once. The CDR3 DNA sequence: TGTGCCAGCAGGCCTAGGGGTAGCGGGAGCCCCGGGGAGCTGTTTTTT. This sequence encodes CASRPRGSGSPGELFF. J is TRBJ2-2 and V is TRBV27; TRBD2 aligns across 9 bases. CDR3 length equals 16 residues. With 6 bases clipped from V and 6 bases from J, the junction kept 11 bases outside the gene matches. Germline V CDR1 and CDR2: MNHEY, SMNVEV (reference sequence).

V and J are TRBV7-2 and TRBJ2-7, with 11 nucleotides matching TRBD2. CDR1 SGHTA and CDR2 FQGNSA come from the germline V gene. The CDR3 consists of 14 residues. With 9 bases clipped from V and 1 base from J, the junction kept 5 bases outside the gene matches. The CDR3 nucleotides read TGTGCCAGTCTGGGGACTAGCGGATCCTACGAGCAGTACTTC. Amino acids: CASLGTSGSYEQYF.

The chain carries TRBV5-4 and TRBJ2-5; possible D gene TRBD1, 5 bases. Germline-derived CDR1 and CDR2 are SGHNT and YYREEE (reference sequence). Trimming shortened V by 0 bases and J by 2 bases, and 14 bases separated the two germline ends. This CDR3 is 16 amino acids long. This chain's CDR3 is CASSLEAGRQQETQYF. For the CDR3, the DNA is TGTGCCAGCAGCTTGGAGGCAGGGCGCCAACAAGAGACCCAGTACTTC.

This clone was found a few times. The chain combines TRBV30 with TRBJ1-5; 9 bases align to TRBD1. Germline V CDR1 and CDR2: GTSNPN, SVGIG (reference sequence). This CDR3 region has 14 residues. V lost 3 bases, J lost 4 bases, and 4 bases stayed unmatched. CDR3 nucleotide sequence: TGTGCCTGGAGCAGGGACAGGGCGAATCAGCCCCAGCATTTT. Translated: CAWSRDRANQPQHF.

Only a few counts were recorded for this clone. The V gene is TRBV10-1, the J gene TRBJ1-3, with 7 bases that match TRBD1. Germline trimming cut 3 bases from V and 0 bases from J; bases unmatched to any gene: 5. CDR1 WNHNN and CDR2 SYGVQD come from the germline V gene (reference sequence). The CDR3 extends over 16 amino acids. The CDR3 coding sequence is TGCGCCAGCAGTGAACAGCCAGGGGGCTCTGGAAACACCATATATTTT. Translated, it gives CASSEQPGGSGNTIYF.

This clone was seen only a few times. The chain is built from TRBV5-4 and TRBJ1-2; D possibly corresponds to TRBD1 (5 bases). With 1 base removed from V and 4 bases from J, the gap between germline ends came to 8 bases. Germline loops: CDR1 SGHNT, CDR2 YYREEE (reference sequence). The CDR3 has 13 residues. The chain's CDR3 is CASSLMGVYGYTF. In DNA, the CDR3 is TGTGCCAGCAGCTTGATGGGGGTCTATGGCTACACCTTC.

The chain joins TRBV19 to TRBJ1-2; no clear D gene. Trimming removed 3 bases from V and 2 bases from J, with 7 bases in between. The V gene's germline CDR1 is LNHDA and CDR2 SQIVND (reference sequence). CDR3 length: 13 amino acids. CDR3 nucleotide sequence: TGTGCCAGTAGTATCCCCGACAACTATGGCTACACCTTC. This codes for CASSIPDNYGYTF.

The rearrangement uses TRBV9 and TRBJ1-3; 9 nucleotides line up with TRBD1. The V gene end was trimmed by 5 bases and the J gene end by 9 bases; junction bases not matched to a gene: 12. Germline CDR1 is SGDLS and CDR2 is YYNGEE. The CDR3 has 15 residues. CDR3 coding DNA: TGTGCCAGCAGTGAAGACCCGGGACAGGGTGTCACCATATATTTT. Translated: CASSEDPGQGVTIYF.

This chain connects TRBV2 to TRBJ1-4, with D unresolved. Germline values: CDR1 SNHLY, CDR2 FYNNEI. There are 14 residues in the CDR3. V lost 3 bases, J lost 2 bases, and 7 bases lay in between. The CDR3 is CASSDSGTNEKLFF. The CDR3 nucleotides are TGTGCCAGCAGTGACTCGGGGACTAATGAAAAACTGTTTTTT.

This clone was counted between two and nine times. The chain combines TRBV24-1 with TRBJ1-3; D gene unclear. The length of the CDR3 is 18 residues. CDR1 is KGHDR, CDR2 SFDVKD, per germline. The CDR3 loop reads CLSTSLNRRWRAGNTIYF. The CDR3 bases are TGTTTATCCACCAGTTTGAATCGTAGGTGGAGGGCCGGAAACACCATATATTTT.

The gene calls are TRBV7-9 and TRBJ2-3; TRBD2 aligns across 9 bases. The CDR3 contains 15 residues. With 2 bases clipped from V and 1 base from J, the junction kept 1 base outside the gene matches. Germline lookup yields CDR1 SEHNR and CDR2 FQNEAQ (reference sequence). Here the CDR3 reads CASSLWTSGTDTQYF. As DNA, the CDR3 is TGTGCCAGCAGCTTATGGACTAGCGGCACAGATACGCAGTATTTT.

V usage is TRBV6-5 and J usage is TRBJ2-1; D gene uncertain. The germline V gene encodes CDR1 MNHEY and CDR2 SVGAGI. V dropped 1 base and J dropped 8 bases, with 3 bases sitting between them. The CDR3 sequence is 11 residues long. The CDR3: CASSYFHEQFF. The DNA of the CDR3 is TGTGCCAGCAGTTACTTCCATGAGCAGTTCTTC.

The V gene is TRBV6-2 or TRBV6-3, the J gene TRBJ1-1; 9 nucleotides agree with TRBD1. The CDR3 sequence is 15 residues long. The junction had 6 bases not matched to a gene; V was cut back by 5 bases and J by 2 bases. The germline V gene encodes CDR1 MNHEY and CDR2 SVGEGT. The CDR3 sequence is CASSIPGQGNTEAFF. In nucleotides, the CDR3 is TGTGCCAGCAGTATCCCGGGACAGGGAAACACTGAAGCTTTCTTT.

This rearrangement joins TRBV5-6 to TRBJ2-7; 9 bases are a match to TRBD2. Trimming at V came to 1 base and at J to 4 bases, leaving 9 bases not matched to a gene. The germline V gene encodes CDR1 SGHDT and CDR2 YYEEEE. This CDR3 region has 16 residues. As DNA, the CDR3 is TGTGCCAGCAGCTTGATGTACGGACTAGCGATTTACGAGCAGTACTTC. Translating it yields CASSLMYGLAIYEQYF.

CDR3 DNA sequence: TGTGCCAGCTCACCACCGACTAGCGGGGGGGCCACAGATACGCAGTATTTT. Protein product: CASSPPTSGGATDTQYF. The V call is TRBV18, the J call TRBJ2-3; the match to TRBD2 covers 14 bases. The V and J ends lost 0 bases and 2 bases, in that order; junction bases with no gene match: 1. The germline V gene has CDR1 KGHSH and CDR2 LQKENI. The CDR3 sequence is 17 residues long.

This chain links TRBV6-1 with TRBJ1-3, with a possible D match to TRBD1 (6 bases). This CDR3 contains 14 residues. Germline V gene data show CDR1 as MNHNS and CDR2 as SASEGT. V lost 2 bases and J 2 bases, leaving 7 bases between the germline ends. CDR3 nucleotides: TGTGCCAGCAGTGAACCAGGGGCTGGAAACACCATATATTTT. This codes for CASSEPGAGNTIYF.